Sequencing of this T cell receptor (beta chain) was carried out in a study of beta chain features in type 1 diabetes. Study results and limitations: Type 1 diabetes patients had VDJ junctions that carried fewer insertions and more deletions.

Ten or more counts support this clone. Its target is unknown. V was cut by 10 bases and J by 3 bases, with 13 bases left in between. In germline, CDR1 is MNHEY, CDR2 SMNVEV (reference sequence). The CDR3 contains 14 residues. Every isolated RNA sample was fully reverse transcribed, so sequencing captured expressed TCRB transcripts. Assay: immunoSEQ multiplex PCR; the TCRdb copy retains only in-frame clones and omits some. Of about 250,000 clones listed, roughly 13% were seen once; the top ten hold about 0.03%. Sequencing was performed on naive CD4+ T cells from blood. The gene calls are TRBV27 and TRBJ1-6, with no clear D. The TCR sequence derives from a woman aged 40 to 50 in good health. The CDR3 here is CATPRGSYNSPLHF. CDR3 nucleotide sequence: TGTGCCACCCCTCGAGGGAGCTATAATTCACCCCTCCACTTT.